The 23 T cell receptor beta chains reported below all come from one sample, sequenced in a study of metastatic and nonmetastatic thyroid tumors (dated by TCRdb to about 2020). No treatment had been received by any patient before thyroid surgery. Library generation was performed with PCR. Sequencing took place on an Illumina HiSeq 4000. The public sequencing data were trimmed at Q25 with fastp and processed into clonotypes with MiXCR by TCRdb, which kept only in-frame beta chains. Counted in this sample were 5,000 to 7,000 clones; 25% to 30% of them appeared once. The ten largest make up around 15% of the sample. Sequences were obtained from adjacent normal tissue. The receptors originated from a female donor with papillary thyroid cancer or a benign thyroid nodule (not recorded which). Some clones in this sample may be carry-over from other donors' samples.

With respect to this clone: Its ends do not fully match the called genes, so a read error is possible. The chain carries TRBV19 and TRBJ2-7; D perhaps matches TRBD2 (5 bases). This CDR3 region has 18 residues. Germline CDR1 LNHDA, CDR2 SQIVND (reference sequence). The CDR3 sequence: CASSGRPQQNPESREHYF. Written as DNA, the CDR3 is TGTGCCAGTAGTGGAAGACCCCAGCAGAATCCCGAATCGAGGGAGCATTACTTC.

This clone is termed medium-sized. The V and J genes are TRBV27 and TRBJ2-5; D is ambiguous. There are 13 residues in the CDR3. V dropped 4 bases and J dropped 0 bases, with 6 bases sitting between them. Germline V gives CDR1 MNHEY, CDR2 SMNVEV (reference sequence). CDR3 coding DNA: TGTGCCAGCAGTTCCCGGTACCAAGAGACCCAGTACTTC. Translation: CASSSRYQETQYF.

The chain uses TRBV12-3 or TRBV12-4 and TRBJ2-7; D call uncertain. The CDR3 sequence is 12 residues long. The V end was cut by 4 bases, the J end by 6 bases, with 10 bases between. In nucleotides, the CDR3 is TGTGCCAGCAGTTCCCCCTGGTCCGAGCAGTACTTC. Translated: CASSSPWSEQYF.

The gene calls are TRBV27 and TRBJ2-1; D is unclear. The CDR3 has 13 residues. V gave up 5 bases and J gave up 4 bases, with 9 bases separating them. CDR1 and CDR2 from the germline V gene are MNHEY and SMNVEV (reference sequence). CDR3 sequence (DNA): TGTGCCAGCAGTCCTTCTAATTACAATGAGCAGTTCTTC. Its protein product is CASSPSNYNEQFF.

The chain recombines TRBV20-1 with TRBJ2-3, with 10 bases that match TRBD2. V was pared by 3 bases and J by 2 bases, with 11 bases of the junction left unmatched. The V gene's germline CDR1 is DFQATT and CDR2 SNEGSKA (reference sequence). CDR3 length: 17 amino acids. Here the CDR3 reads CSASYFSGGHVTDTQYF. CDR3 DNA sequence: TGCAGTGCTAGTTACTTTAGCGGGGGGCACGTCACAGATACGCAGTATTTT.

This clone showed up just a few times. The J gene is TRBJ2-2, the V gene TRBV5-1, with 7 bases identical to TRBD2. Trimming cost V 7 bases and J 4 bases; bases outside gene matches: 10. This CDR3 region has 15 residues. Looked up from germline, CDR1 is SGHRS and CDR2 is YFSETQ. The CDR3 nucleotides read TGCGCCAGCGGAGCGGGATTGGGGAGCACCGGGGAGCTGTTTTTT. Encoded protein: CASGAGLGSTGELFF.

There are a few counts of this clone. The chain carries TRBV6-2 or TRBV6-3 and TRBJ2-1; D perhaps matches TRBD1 (7 bases). Per the germline V gene, CDR1 is MNHEY and CDR2 is SVGEGT. The ends were cut back, 2 bases at V and 8 bases at J, with 19 bases in the middle. CDR3 length equals 16 residues. The DNA for the CDR3 is TGTGCCAGCAGTTACGGGGGGTCCAGGGGGATATATGAGCAGTTCTTC. Protein: CASSYGGSRGIYEQFF.

The chain combines TRBV24-1 with TRBJ2-3; D might be TRBD2 (6 bases). This CDR3 contains 13 residues. Germline V gene sequence: CDR1 KGHDR, CDR2 SFDVKD. Trimming left V 9 bases short and J 6 bases short, with 15 bases between. The CDR3 coding sequence is TGTGCCACCGGGCGGGGTACGGGGGATACGCAGTATTTT. Protein: CATGRGTGDTQYF.

The chain joins TRBV5-1 to TRBJ1-2; 9 bases map to TRBD1. V was pared by 4 bases and J by 8 bases, with 12 bases of the junction left unmatched. The CDR3 spans 15 residues. Germline CDR1 reads SGHRS; CDR2 reads YFSETQ. Here the CDR3 reads CASSDGDREVEGYTF. The CDR3, as DNA: TGCGCCAGCAGCGACGGGGACAGGGAGGTTGAGGGCTACACCTTC.

This clone showed up just a few times. The sample contains more than one DNA sequence encoding this CDR3. V is TRBV6-1 and J is TRBJ2-7, with D perhaps given as TRBD1 or TRBD2 (5 bases each). Trimming removed 2 bases from V and 7 bases from J, with 12 bases in between. CDR1 is MNHNS and CDR2 is SASEGT in the germline V gene. The CDR3 runs to 13 residues. The chain's CDR3 is CASSEWGNGEQYF. CDR3 in DNA: TGTGCCAGCAGTGAATGGGGGAACGGTGAGCAGTACTTC.

This clone was observed a few times. The rearrangement links TRBV10-1 to TRBJ2-7; D call uncertain. Germline V gene lookup returns CDR1 WNHNN and CDR2 SYGVQD (reference sequence). The ends were cut back, 3 bases at V and 3 bases at J, with 15 bases in the middle. The CDR3 is made up of 15 amino acids. DNA for the CDR3: TGCGCCAGCAGTGAAGGCCGAGGAACCTTCTACGAGCAGTACTTC. Translating gives CASSEGRGTFYEQYF.

This clone is medium-sized. Written as DNA, the CDR3 is TGCAGTTTTATCCGGATAGCGGGACTGTACAATGAGCAGTTCTTC. Protein: CSFIRIAGLYNEQFF. The genes are TRBV20-1 and TRBJ2-1; the match to TRBD2 covers 8 bases. The germline CDR1 and CDR2 sequences are DFQATT and SNEGSKA (reference sequence). The V segment lost 8 bases and the J segment 4 bases; nucleotides outside the gene matches: 13. The CDR3 is 15 residues long.

The rearrangement joins TRBV28 to TRBJ2-1; 9 positions agree with TRBD1. Per germline, CDR1 MDHEN and CDR2 SYDVKM. J gave up 4 bases and V 6 bases, and 4 bases lay outside the gene matches. This CDR3 is 14 amino acids long. For the CDR3, the DNA is TGTGCCAGCAGGATGGACAGGGGATACAATGAGCAGTTCTTC. This sequence encodes CASRMDRGYNEQFF.

The J gene is TRBJ1-2, the V gene TRBV9; 9 bases match TRBD1. After removal of 5 bases from V and 6 bases from J, the junction contained 8 bases not matched to a gene. The CDR3 runs 14 residues. The germline gives CDR1 SGDLS, CDR2 YYNGEE. The CDR3 nucleotides are TGTGCCAGCAGTCCACAGGGGGACAGGGATGGCTACACCTTC. Its protein is CASSPQGDRDGYTF.

As to this clone: An end of the junction does not agree with germline; a read error may underlie this. This chain connects TRBV20-1 to TRBJ2-1; D unresolved. This CDR3 is built from 16 residues. CDR1 is DFQATT, CDR2 SNEGSKA, per germline (reference sequence). CDR3 nucleotide sequence: TGCAGTGCTCGAAGCAGTCAAAGGAGATCCTACAATGATCAGTTCTTC. This encodes CSARSSQRRSYNDQFF.

The rearrangement links TRBV7-9 to TRBJ2-7; 7 bases fit TRBD2. Germline lookup yields CDR1 SEHNR and CDR2 FQNEAQ (reference sequence). Losses at the gene ends were 4 bases for V and 4 bases for J; bases not matched to a gene: 7. CDR3 length equals 14 residues. The CDR3 loop reads CASSWWGGLYEQYF. CDR3 nucleotide sequence: TGTGCCAGCAGCTGGTGGGGGGGGTTATACGAGCAGTACTTC. Using reference TRBV7-9 and TRBJ2-7 for the parts outside the CDR3, the full variable domain is DTGVSQNPRHKITKRGQNVTFRCDPISEHNRLYWYRQTLGQGPEFLTYFQNEAQLEKSRLLSDRFSAERPKGSFSTLEIQRTEQGDSAMYLCASSWWGGLYEQYFGPGTRLTVT.

This clone has just a few counts. The gene calls are TRBV6-1 and TRBJ1-1, with 7 bases identical to TRBD1. The J segment lost 2 bases and the V segment lost 7 bases, leaving 7 bases of the junction unmatched. In germline, CDR1 is MNHNS, CDR2 SASEGT. The length of the CDR3 is 14 residues. CDR3 residues: CASTKTGINTEAFF. CDR3 nucleotide sequence: TGTGCCAGCACCAAGACAGGGATAAACACTGAAGCTTTCTTT.

V is TRBV12-3 or TRBV12-4 and J is TRBJ2-7; the D gene is possibly TRBD2 (6 bases). CDR3 size: 14 residues. Trimming shortened V by 6 bases and J by 4 bases, and 16 bases separated the two germline ends. In nucleotides, the CDR3 is TGTGCCAGCAGCAAAACGGGACTCACGTACGAGCAGTACTTC. Amino acids: CASSKTGLTYEQYF.

This clone is classed as medium-sized. At one of its ends the junction is not consistent with the germline gene, which may arise from a read error. This chain joins TRBV7-7 and TRBJ1-1, with D perhaps matching TRBD1 (5 bases). CDR1 is SSHAT, CDR2 FNYEAQ, per germline (reference sequence). The CDR3 is 13 residues long. The CDR3 nucleotides read TGTGCTAGCAGTCCGGACACCAACACTGAAGCTTTCTTT. As protein: CASSPDTNTEAFF.

This clone was picked up many times. Possible read error: a much larger clone is one base away. This CDR3 is also generated by other DNA sequences in the sample. The rearrangement links TRBV29-1 to TRBJ1-1, with D tentatively TRBD1 (5 bases). Germline V lookup: CDR1 SQVTM, CDR2 ANQGSEA. The CDR3 sequence is 14 residues long. CDR3 in amino acids: CSVKSGGGNTEAFF. The CDR3 region has the DNA TGCAGCGTTAAGTCAGGCGGGGGGAACACTGAAGCTTTTTTT.

This clone has just a few counts. This chain uses TRBV11-1 with TRBJ1-3, with a weak D call TRBD1 (6 bases). Germline V gene data show CDR1 as SGHAT and CDR2 as FQDESV (reference sequence). The CDR3 is made up of 16 amino acids. V was pared by 4 bases and J by 0 bases, with 13 bases between. In DNA form, the CDR3 reads TGTGCCAGCAGCTCCCACAGGACAGCCTCTGGAAACACCATATATTTT. Translating it yields CASSSHRTASGNTIYF.

V and J are TRBV20-1 and TRBJ1-5; no firm D call. The CDR3 has 16 residues. The germline V and J ends were trimmed by 3 bases and 1 base, with 16 bases remaining between them. Germline lookup yields CDR1 DFQATT and CDR2 SNEGSKA (reference sequence). CDR3 in amino acids: CSASWGLGNSNQPQHF. CDR3 nucleotide sequence: TGCAGTGCTAGTTGGGGTCTAGGTAACAGCAATCAGCCCCAGCATTTT.

This clone was detected only a few times. In DNA form, the CDR3 reads TGTGCCAGCACGCGGGCCAACGACCTCTATGGCTACACCTTC. The encoded protein is CASTRANDLYGYTF. The chain combines TRBV6-1 with TRBJ1-2; unclear D gene. Germline-derived CDR1 and CDR2 are MNHNS and SASEGT. The CDR3 runs to 14 residues. V was shortened by 7 bases and J by 4 bases, with 16 bases between the two germline ends.